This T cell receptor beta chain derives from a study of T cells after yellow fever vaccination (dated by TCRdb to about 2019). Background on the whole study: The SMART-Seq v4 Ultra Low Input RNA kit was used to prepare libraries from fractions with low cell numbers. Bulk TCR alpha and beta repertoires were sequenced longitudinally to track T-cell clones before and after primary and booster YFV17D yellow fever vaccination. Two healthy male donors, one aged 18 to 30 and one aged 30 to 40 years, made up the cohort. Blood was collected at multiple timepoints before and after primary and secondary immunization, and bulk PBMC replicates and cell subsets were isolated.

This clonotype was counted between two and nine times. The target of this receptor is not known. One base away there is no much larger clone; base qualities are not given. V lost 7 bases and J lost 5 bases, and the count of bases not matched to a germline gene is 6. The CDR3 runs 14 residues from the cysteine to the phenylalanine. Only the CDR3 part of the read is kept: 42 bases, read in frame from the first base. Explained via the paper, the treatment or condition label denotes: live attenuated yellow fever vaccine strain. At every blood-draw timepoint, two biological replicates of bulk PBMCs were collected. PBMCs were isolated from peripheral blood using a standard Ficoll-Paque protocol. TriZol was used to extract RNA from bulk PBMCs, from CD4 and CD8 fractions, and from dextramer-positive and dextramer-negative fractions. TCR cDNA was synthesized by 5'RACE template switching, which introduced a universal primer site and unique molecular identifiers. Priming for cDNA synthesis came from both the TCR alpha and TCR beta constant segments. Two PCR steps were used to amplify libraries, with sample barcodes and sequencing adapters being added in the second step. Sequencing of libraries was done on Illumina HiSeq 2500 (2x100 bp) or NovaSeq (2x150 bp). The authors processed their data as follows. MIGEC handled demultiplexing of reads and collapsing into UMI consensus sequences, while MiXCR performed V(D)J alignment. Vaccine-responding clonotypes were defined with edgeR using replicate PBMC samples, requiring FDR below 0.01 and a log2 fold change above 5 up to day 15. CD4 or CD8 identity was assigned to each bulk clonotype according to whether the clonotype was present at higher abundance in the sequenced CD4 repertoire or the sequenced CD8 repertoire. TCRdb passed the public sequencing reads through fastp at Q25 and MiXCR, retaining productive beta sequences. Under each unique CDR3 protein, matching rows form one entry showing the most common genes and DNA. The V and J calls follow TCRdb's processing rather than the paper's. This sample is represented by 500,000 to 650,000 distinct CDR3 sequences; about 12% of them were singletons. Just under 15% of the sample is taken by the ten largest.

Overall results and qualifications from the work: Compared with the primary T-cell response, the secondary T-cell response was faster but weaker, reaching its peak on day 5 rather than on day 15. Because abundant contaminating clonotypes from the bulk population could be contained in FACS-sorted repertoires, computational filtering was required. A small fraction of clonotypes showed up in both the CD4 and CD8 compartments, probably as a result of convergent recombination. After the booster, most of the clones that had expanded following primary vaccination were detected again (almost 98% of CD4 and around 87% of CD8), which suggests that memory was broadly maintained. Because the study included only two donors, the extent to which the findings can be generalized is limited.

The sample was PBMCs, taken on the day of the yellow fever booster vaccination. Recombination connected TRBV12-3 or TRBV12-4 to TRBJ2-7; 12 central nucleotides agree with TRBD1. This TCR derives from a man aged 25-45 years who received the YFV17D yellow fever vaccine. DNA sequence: TGTGCCAGCACGCCCGGGACAGGGGGCGACGAGCAGTACTTC. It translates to CASTPGTGGDEQYF.